This T cell receptor beta chain was retrieved from a study of cytomegalovirus exposure and HLA in healthy donors. Study in general: Genetic ancestry analysis placed around 76% of the 410 or so donors that were genotyped in the Caucasian-associated cluster.

The study ran its PCR with 60 Vbeta and 13 Jbeta primers. Original methodology: It was a later analysis that counted about 80 million unique TCR beta chains, of which some 9.9 million were shared. The protocol was immunoSEQ multiplex PCR, while the TCRdb copy is restricted to in-frame clones and leaves out a portion. Clone size and the V and J calls come from that table; the DNA yielded D and trimming. The repertoire holds 150,000 to 200,000 clones, with about 80% as singletons. V was trimmed by 6 bases and J by 5 bases, leaving 16 bases between them. The CDR3 runs to 14 residues. Germline values: CDR1 SGHAT, CDR2 FQNNGV.

V gene TRBV11-2 combines with J gene TRBJ2-5; maybe TRBD1 (5 bases). Sequenced sample: PBMCs. The source of this sequence is a woman aged 18-29 years in good health and CMV-seropositive. This chain's CDR3 is CASRGTGMGETQYF. CDR3 sequence (DNA): TGTGCCAGCAGGGGCACAGGTATGGGGGAGACCCAGTACTTC.